This T cell receptor (beta chain) was obtained from a study of blood T cells in healthy people across ages. Study observations and caveats: Higher diversity and more naive CD4+ cells were features of long-lived donors, compared to aged donors.

Germline CDR1 is SGDLS and CDR2 is YYNGEE. There are 14 residues in the CDR3. Note on this clonotype: The antigen is unknown. The junction and the germline gene differ at one end; a read error may be behind it.

Peripheral blood, approximately 10 milliliters per donor, was collected. Per-sample yields of isolated PBMCs were at least 6 million. Together with a sample-barcoded 5' primer, a J-beta primer mix was included in a second PCR lasting about 7 to 11 cycles. Any given sample supplied a minimum of 2.5 million CDR3-containing paired-end reads. TCRdb recomputed calls from the 5' RACE reads with MiXCR, one row per CDR3 protein. Counted here are about 1.7 million distinct CDR3 sequences, about 30% occurring once; the ten biggest clones make up 6.5% to 8.5%. The origin of this receptor is a woman aged 25 to 45 in good health. The J gene is TRBJ1-6, the V gene TRBV9; a weak D match, TRBD1 (5 bases). Sequences were obtained from blood. The CDR3: CASSGASGRGEQYF. DNA for the CDR3: TGTGCCAGCAGCGGCGCTAGCGGGAGAGGGGAGCAGTACTTT.